A selection of T cell receptor beta chains follows, all from one sample in a study of shared clonotypes between healthy human individuals. Sequencing was performed with immunoSEQ multiplex PCR; in TCRdb, only in-frame clones are kept and a portion is missing. The table lists 2 million to 2.5 million clones, approximately 93% of them singletons. Source material: naive CD4+ T cells from PBMCs. All receptors derive from a young man in good health. Some clones in this sample may be carry-over from other donors' samples. CDR3s include the opening cysteine and the closing phenylalanine or tryptophan. The D gene is left open where the match is weak. Only some rows state a clone size, as once, few, many or a class for expanded clones.

cdr3_nt cdr3_aa v_call d_call clone_size j_call
TGTGTCAGAAGCTTCTCCCGGCCCCGCTGGGAGACCCAGTACTTC CVRSFSRPRWETQYF TRBV7-5 . . TRBJ2-5
TGTGCCAGCAGTTACTCGGGACCGAACTCTGGAAACACCATATATTTT CASSYSGPNSGNTIYF TRBV6-5 . . TRBJ1-3
TGCAGCGTTGAAGGGAGACCCAACGTCCTGACTTTC CSVEGRPNVLTF TRBV29-1 . once TRBJ2-6
TGTGCCAGTAGTATAGTACGGACAGGGGATAACTATGGCTACACCTTC CASSIVRTGDNYGYTF TRBV19 TRBD1 . TRBJ1-2
TGTGCCAGCAGTGGGCGAGCCAAAAACATTCAGTACTTC CASSGRAKNIQYF TRBV27 . . TRBJ2-4
TGTGCCAGCAGTCCCGTGGGAGCGGCATCCTACAATGAGCAGTTCTTC CASSPVGAASYNEQFF TRBV28 . . TRBJ2-1
TGTGCCTGGGGTCAGGGGGAGACCCAGTACTTC CAWGQGETQYF TRBV30 . . TRBJ2-5
TGCAGCGTTGATACAGGGACAGGGGGGACCCAGTACTTC CSVDTGTGGTQYF TRBV29-1 TRBD1 . TRBJ2-5
TGCAGCGTCCGGGGCTCCACAGATACGCAGTATTTT CSVRGSTDTQYF TRBV29-1 . . TRBJ2-3
TGTGCCAACCAGACAGGGGCGGGAGGCTACACCTTC CANQTGAGGYTF TRBV9 TRBD1 . TRBJ1-2
TGTGCCACCAGCAGATTCGGACTAGCGGGGGCCCAAGAGACCCAGTACTTC CATSRFGLAGAQETQYF TRBV15 TRBD2 . TRBJ2-5
TGTGCCAGCAGTCAGGGCCAAGTGGTTGGAGAAAAACTGTTTTTT CASSQGQVVGEKLFF TRBV7-9 . . TRBJ1-4
TGTGCCAGCTCCGAGCAGGGACAAGGCACCGGGGAGCTGTTTTTT CASSEQGQGTGELFF TRBV18 . . TRBJ2-2
TGCGCCAGCAGCTTTGAGGGGGCTGGCGGAAACACCATATATTTT CASSFEGAGGNTIYF TRBV5-1 TRBD1 . TRBJ1-3
TGTGCCAGCAGCCCCACCCCAATGAGCTCCTACAATGAGCAGTTCTTC CASSPTPMSSYNEQFF TRBV9 . once TRBJ2-1
TGTGCCTGGAGACAGGAACCTAATGAAAAACTGTTTTTT CAWRQEPNEKLFF TRBV30 . . TRBJ1-4
TGCGCCAGCAGCTTCCAACTAGCGGCAAATTACGAGCAGTACTTC CASSFQLAANYEQYF TRBV5-1 TRBD2 once TRBJ2-7
TGCGCCAGCAGCTTGGAGGGAATCACAGATACGCAGTATTTT CASSLEGITDTQYF TRBV5-1 . . TRBJ2-3
TGTGCCAGCAATAGAGGGGACCACACAGATACGCAGTATTTT CASNRGDHTDTQYF TRBV2 . . TRBJ2-3
TGCGCCAGCAGCCAGGACCGGGACACCCTCTACGAGCAGTACTTC CASSQDRDTLYEQYF TRBV4-1 . once TRBJ2-7
TGTGCCAGCAGCGAGGGGGACAAAGGGTACACTGAAGCTTTCTTT CASSEGDKGYTEAFF TRBV7-9 . . TRBJ1-1
TGTGCCAGCAGTAGAAGGACTAGCGGGTACTCCTACGAGCAGTACTTC CASSRRTSGYSYEQYF TRBV27 TRBD2 . TRBJ2-7
TGTGCCAGTAGTATAGTGGCTAGCGGGAGCTACGAGCAGTACTTC CASSIVASGSYEQYF TRBV19 TRBD2 few TRBJ2-7
TGTGCCAGCAGCTTTGATCTAAACACAGATACGCAGTATTTT CASSFDLNTDTQYF TRBV7-3 . once TRBJ2-3
TGTGCCAGCAGCTTACGCTTTGAGCGACATGAGCAGTTCTTC CASSLRFERHEQFF TRBV7-9 . . TRBJ2-1
TGCGCCAGCAGTGAGCGCCCCATGAACACTGAAGCTTTCTTT CASSERPMNTEAFF TRBV10-1 . . TRBJ1-1
TGTGCCAGCAGTGAAGAGTACAATAGATTTTACGAGCAGTACTTC CASSEEYNRFYEQYF TRBV6-1 . . TRBJ2-7
TGTGCCAGCAGCAAGGGGCAGATAGAATCCTACGAGCAGTACTTC CASSKGQIESYEQYF TRBV21-1 . . TRBJ2-7
TGTGCCAGCAGCCCCGGGACGTCCTACGAGCAGTACTTC CASSPGTSYEQYF TRBV11-3 . . TRBJ2-7
TGTGCCTGGAGTCCCGAAGGGGAGACCCAGTACTTC CAWSPEGETQYF TRBV30 . . TRBJ2-5
TGTGCCAGCTCACTACAGGGGCTTTTTCCCTACGAGCAGTACTTC CASSLQGLFPYEQYF TRBV18 TRBD1 . TRBJ2-7
TGTGCCATCAGTGAACTGAGAACAGATACGCAGTATTTT CAISELRTDTQYF TRBV10-3 . . TRBJ2-3
TGTGCCAGCAGCGCCGACGGGACTAGTTCCTACGAGCAGTACTTC CASSADGTSSYEQYF TRBV9 TRBD2 . TRBJ2-7
TGTGCCAGCAGCGACCGGCGGGGACCCGGGGAGCTGTTTTTT CASSDRRGPGELFF TRBV9 . . TRBJ2-2
TGTGCCACCTTGAGGCGACAGGGGGCCGCCGAGCAGTACTTC CATLRRQGAAEQYF TRBV27 TRBD1 once TRBJ2-7
TGTGCCAGCTCCGGGACAGCCGGAAACACCATATATTTT CASSGTAGNTIYF TRBV2 TRBD1 . TRBJ1-3
TGTGCCAGCAGCTTAAGGGGTGGGGGCGAGCAGTACTTC CASSLRGGGEQYF TRBV7-9 . . TRBJ2-7
TGTGCCAGCAGCCCCGACTACTTGGCCTACAATGAGCAGTTCTTC CASSPDYLAYNEQFF TRBV6-5 . . TRBJ2-1
TGTGCCAGCAGCTTAGAGGAATTTAGAAACACCATATATTTT CASSLEEFRNTIYF TRBV11-2 . . TRBJ1-3
TGCGCCAGCAGCTTGGGTATTGGAGTCTACGAGCAGTACTTC CASSLGIGVYEQYF TRBV5-1 . . TRBJ2-7
TGTGCCAGCAGCTTGGACAGTCCCCCTGAAGCTTTCTTT CASSLDSPPEAFF TRBV7-9 . . TRBJ1-1
TGTGCCAGCAGTCAGTCGTCCCGAGGGTATGGCTACACCTTC CASSQSSRGYGYTF TRBV28 . few TRBJ1-2
TGCGCCAGCAGCCAGCCCCCGGGACGAGAGACCCAGTACTTC CASSQPPGRETQYF TRBV4-1 . . TRBJ2-5
TGTGCCGGCACGGACAGGGGTTACTATGGCTACACCTTC CAGTDRGYYGYTF TRBV7-2 TRBD1 . TRBJ1-2
TGTGCCAGCAGCCGAGGGCAGCGGGAAGAGACCCAGTACTTC CASSRGQREETQYF TRBV7-3 . . TRBJ2-5
TGTGCCAGCAGCTTAAGCCCAGCGGGAGGGGTGACCCAAGAGACCCAGTACTTC CASSLSPAGGVTQETQYF TRBV7-3 TRBD2 . TRBJ2-5
TGTGCCAGCAGCGCGGGGGCCTACAATGAGCAGTTCTTC CASSAGAYNEQFF TRBV11-3 TRBD2 . TRBJ2-1
TGTGCCAGCAGCCACCACAGGGAAGGCAATCAGCCCCAGCATTTT CASSHHREGNQPQHF TRBV28 . . TRBJ1-5
TGCGCCAGCAGTGAGTCGCGGCCGCTTGGGGCCAACGTCCTGACTTTC CASSESRPLGANVLTF TRBV10-1 . . TRBJ2-6
TGCGCCAGCAGCTTGGGGACAGCGCTATTGAACACTGAAGCTTTCTTT CASSLGTALLNTEAFF TRBV5-1 . . TRBJ1-1
TGTGCCAGCAGTTTGGGTGGGGTCGCCCAGTACTTC CASSLGGVAQYF TRBV28 . . TRBJ2-5
TGTGCCAGCAGTTGGGGCGGGAACTATGGCTACACCTTC CASSWGGNYGYTF TRBV28 . . TRBJ1-2
TGTGCCAGCAGTGATCCCGGGAGCAATGAGCAGTTCTTC CASSDPGSNEQFF TRBV28 . . TRBJ2-1
TGTGCCAGCAGGAGGGGGCCGGAGGAAAAACTGTTTTTT CASRRGPEEKLFF TRBV6-1 TRBD1 . TRBJ1-4